Each of the 13 T cell receptor beta chains below was sequenced from the same sample in a study of CD4 T cells in relation to SARS-CoV-2 and coronaviruses. These TCRs' antigens remain unknown. Some clones are missing from TCRdb's copy, which holds only in-frame ones; the method was immunoSEQ multiplex PCR. The sample has some 35,000 clones, roughly 84% seen once. The specimen sequenced was naive CD4+ T cells from PBMCs, cultured in vitro. Sample subset: naive CD4+ T cells isolated by negative enrichment. Receptors originate from an adult with COVID-19.

This clone was counted a few times. V gene TRBV10-3 combines with J gene TRBJ1-1; D might be TRBD1 (5 bases). The V and J ends lost 6 bases and 8 bases respectively, with 10 bases between them. This CDR3 contains 11 residues. Germline CDR1 ENHRY, CDR2 SYGVKD. The CDR3 loop is CAIRDNAEAFF. CDR3 DNA sequence: TGTGCCATCAGGGACAACGCGGAAGCTTTCTTT.

This CDR3 is CAWSTGGPNEKLFF. CDR3 DNA sequence: TGTGCCTGGAGTACCGGGGGCCCCAATGAAAAACTGTTTTTT. The chain has TRBV30 and TRBJ1-4; possibly TRBD1 for D (6 bases). The germline V gene has CDR1 GTSNPN and CDR2 SVGIG (reference sequence). CDR3 length: 14 residues. The germline V and J ends were trimmed by 2 bases and 5 bases, with 12 bases remaining between them.

The V gene is TRBV11-2, the J gene TRBJ2-7; 10 bases are shared with TRBD2. This CDR3 region has 16 residues. V lost 0 bases and J lost 6; bases outside the gene matches: 8. CDR1 and CDR2 from the germline V gene are SGHAT and FQNNGV. The CDR3 protein is CASSLDRAGGPVEQYF. The CDR3 DNA sequence: TGTGCCAGCAGCTTAGATCGAGCGGGAGGGCCTGTCGAGCAGTACTTC.

The V call is TRBV3-1 (or the pseudogene TRBV3-2), the J call TRBJ1-1; the D is unclear. CDR3 length: 14 amino acids. V was clipped by 1 base and J by 4 bases, with 10 bases between them. CDR1 is LGHDT, CDR2 YNNKEL, per germline (reference sequence). CDR3 sequence reads: CASSQVPVVTEAFF. The CDR3 region has the DNA TGTGCCAGCAGCCAAGTCCCGGTGGTCACTGAAGCTTTCTTT.

The V call is TRBV7-9, the J call TRBJ2-1; D might be TRBD2 (5 bases). CDR3 size: 14 residues. V dropped 8 bases and J dropped 6 bases, with 17 bases sitting between them. Germline V lookup: CDR1 SEHNR, CDR2 FQNEAQ (reference sequence). The CDR3 nucleotides read TGTGCCAGCGGGTGGGTGGGAGCTGGCAATGAGCAGTTCTTC. Protein sequence: CASGWVGAGNEQFF.

J is TRBJ2-1 and V is TRBV5-1, with 10 bases aligning to TRBD2. Germline-derived CDR1 and CDR2 are SGHRS and YFSETQ. The CDR3 loop spans 15 amino acids. V shed 3 bases and J 0 bases; nucleotides not matched to a gene: 0. As DNA, the CDR3 is TGCGCCAGCAGCTCTAGCGGGAGCTCCTACAATGAGCAGTTCTTC. Translation: CASSSSGSSYNEQFF.

This clone came up once. The V and J genes are TRBV7-6 and TRBJ2-3; D remains unclear. The V gene lost 7 bases and the J gene lost 4 bases, with 12 bases spanning the gap. Germline V gene sequence: CDR1 SGHVS, CDR2 FNYEAQ. The CDR3 is 13 amino acids. The CDR3 DNA reads TGTGCCAGCACCCCCCCGGGCGCAGATACGCAGTATTTT. Amino acid sequence: CASTPPGADTQYF.

In the case of this clone: This CDR3 is also generated by other DNA sequences in the sample. The V call is TRBV5-1, the J call TRBJ2-2, with D possibly being TRBD1 (5 bases). Trimming left V 2 bases short and J 1 base short, with 12 bases between. The CDR3 has 16 residues. CDR1 and CDR2 (germline): SGHRS, YFSETQ. The CDR3 spells CASSLNTGQNTGELFF. The DNA of the CDR3 is TGCGCCAGCAGCTTAAATACTGGACAGAACACCGGGGAGCTGTTTTTT.

This clone turned up a few times. The V gene is TRBV4-2, the J gene TRBJ2-2; D is perhaps TRBD2 (5 bases). Germline V gene sequence: CDR1 LGHNA, CDR2 YNFKEQ. The V and J ends lost 1 base and 3 bases respectively, with 9 bases between them. This CDR3 is built from 15 residues. The CDR3 protein is CASSQAERYTGELFF. The CDR3 nucleotides are TGTGCCAGCAGCCAAGCTGAGCGGTACACCGGGGAGCTGTTTTTT.

The rearrangement joins TRBV6-5 to TRBJ2-1; D not certain. Trimming took 7 bases from V and 3 from J, leaving 13 bases between them. The CDR3 runs to 14 residues. Germline V gene lookup returns CDR1 MNHEY and CDR2 SVGAGI. Written as DNA, the CDR3 is TGTGCCAGCACGGAGCAGCCCCTCTACAATGAGCAGTTCTTC. This codes for CASTEQPLYNEQFF.

This clone appeared a single time. The chain has TRBV5-1 and TRBJ1-1; 7 bases match TRBD1. This CDR3 has 14 residues. V was clipped by 4 bases and J by 3 bases; unmatched bases: 6. Germline CDR1 reads SGHRS; CDR2 reads YFSETQ. CDR3 DNA sequence: TGCGCCAGCAGCCAGGACAGGTCGTACACTGAAGCTTTCTTT. The encoded protein is CASSQDRSYTEAFF.

The chain links TRBV3-1 (or the pseudogene TRBV3-2) to TRBJ2-3; 8 nucleotides align to TRBD2. Germline V gene lookup returns CDR1 LGHDT and CDR2 YNNKEL (reference sequence). The CDR3 has 16 amino acids. V dropped 4 bases and J dropped 4; count of bases not matched to a gene: 10. The CDR3 DNA sequence: TGTGCCAGCAGCCCACTCCAGTCCGGGGGGGCAGATACGCAGTATTTT. Translated, it gives CASSPLQSGGADTQYF.

The chain employs TRBV5-4 and TRBJ2-3, with TRBD2 matching 14 bases. Unmatched junction bases numbered 4, after V lost 2 bases and J lost 8 bases. The CDR3 totals 15 residues. Per the germline V gene, CDR1 is SGHNT and CDR2 is YYREEE (reference sequence). CDR3 residues: CASSFRTSGRPTQYF. CDR3 DNA sequence: TGTGCCAGCAGCTTTCGGACTAGCGGGAGGCCTACGCAGTATTTT.